These 8 T cell receptor beta chains share one sample of origin, sequenced in a study of blood T cell repertoires in COVID-19. TCRdb's copy holds only in-frame clones and misses some; the assay was immunoSEQ multiplex PCR. The sample lists over 80,000 clones; more than 75% were seen once. The specimen was peripheral blood. All receptors derive from a human donor in a cohort sampled during active COVID-19.

The V call is TRBV6-1, the J call TRBJ1-1; D is perhaps TRBD1 (5 bases). Per germline, CDR1 MNHNS and CDR2 SASEGT. This CDR3 region has 16 residues. V was pared by 0 bases and J by 5 bases, with 16 bases between. The CDR3 protein is CASSEAGTGMGTEAFF. For the CDR3, the DNA is TGTGCCAGCAGTGAAGCGGGAACAGGAATGGGAACTGAAGCTTTCTTT.

The chain carries TRBV3-1 (or the pseudogene TRBV3-2) and TRBJ2-5, with 7 bases aligning to TRBD2. The ends lost 0 bases at V and 0 bases at J; junction bases unmatched: 10. The CDR3 is made up of 18 amino acids. CDR1 and CDR2 (germline): LGHDT, YNNKEL (reference sequence). The CDR3 protein is CASSQDPPWGRDQETQYF. CDR3 DNA sequence: TGTGCCAGCAGCCAAGACCCCCCATGGGGGAGGGACCAAGAGACCCAGTACTTC.

This sequence joins TRBV5-1 and TRBJ1-1; 7 nucleotides match TRBD1. This CDR3 contains 14 residues. Germline-derived CDR1 and CDR2 are SGHRS and YFSETQ. J was trimmed by 3 bases and V by 4 bases; bases with no gene match: 6. CDR3 region: CASSETGTHTEAFF. The CDR3 DNA sequence: TGCGCCAGCAGCGAGACAGGGACGCACACTGAAGCTTTCTTT.

CDR3 in amino acids: CASSIWAQREGAGANVLTF. The CDR3 DNA reads as TGTGCCAGTAGTATCTGGGCTCAGCGGGAGGGCGCTGGGGCCAACGTCCTGACTTTC. J is TRBJ2-6 and V is TRBV19; 10 positions agree with TRBD2. Germline V gene lookup returns CDR1 LNHDA and CDR2 SQIVND (reference sequence). With 3 bases clipped from V and 2 bases from J, the junction kept 10 bases outside the gene matches. The CDR3 length is 19 residues.

The gene calls are TRBV7-2 and TRBJ2-2; D unresolved. Trimming pared 5 bases from V and 1 base from J, leaving 14 bases between. The CDR3 covers 16 residues. From germline, CDR1 is SGHTA and CDR2 FQGNSA. The CDR3 DNA reads as TGTGCCAGCAGCACCCTCCTAGGCGGGAACACCGGGGAGCTGTTTTTT. This codes for CASSTLLGGNTGELFF.

V gene TRBV28 combines with J gene TRBJ2-1, with 9 positions matching TRBD2. Looked up from germline, CDR1 is MDHEN and CDR2 is SYDVKM. There are 15 residues in the CDR3. V dropped 8 bases and J dropped 9; count of bases not matched to a gene: 14. The CDR3 sequence is CASHTGGGRGSEQFF. The CDR3 region has the DNA TGTGCCAGCCACACCGGGGGCGGGAGGGGGAGTGAGCAGTTCTTC.

The V call is TRBV2, the J call TRBJ2-2; 7 bases align to TRBD1. The CDR3 totals 13 residues. V shed 10 bases, J shed 4 bases, and the junction held 6 bases outside the gene matches. CDR1 is SNHLY, CDR2 FYNNEI, per germline. CDR3 in DNA: TGTGCCACCGCGACAGGGTCCACCGGGGAGCTGTTTTTT. Protein: CATATGSTGELFF.

The rearrangement joins TRBV5-4 to TRBJ2-7; TRBD1 might be the D (6 bases). Trimming stripped 3 bases from V and 2 bases from J, with 12 bases between. Germline lookup yields CDR1 SGHNT and CDR2 YYREEE (reference sequence). CDR3 length equals 14 residues. CDR3 amino acids: CASSWSRDTYEQYF. The DNA for the CDR3 is TGTGCCAGCAGCTGGTCCCGGGACACCTACGAGCAGTACTTC.